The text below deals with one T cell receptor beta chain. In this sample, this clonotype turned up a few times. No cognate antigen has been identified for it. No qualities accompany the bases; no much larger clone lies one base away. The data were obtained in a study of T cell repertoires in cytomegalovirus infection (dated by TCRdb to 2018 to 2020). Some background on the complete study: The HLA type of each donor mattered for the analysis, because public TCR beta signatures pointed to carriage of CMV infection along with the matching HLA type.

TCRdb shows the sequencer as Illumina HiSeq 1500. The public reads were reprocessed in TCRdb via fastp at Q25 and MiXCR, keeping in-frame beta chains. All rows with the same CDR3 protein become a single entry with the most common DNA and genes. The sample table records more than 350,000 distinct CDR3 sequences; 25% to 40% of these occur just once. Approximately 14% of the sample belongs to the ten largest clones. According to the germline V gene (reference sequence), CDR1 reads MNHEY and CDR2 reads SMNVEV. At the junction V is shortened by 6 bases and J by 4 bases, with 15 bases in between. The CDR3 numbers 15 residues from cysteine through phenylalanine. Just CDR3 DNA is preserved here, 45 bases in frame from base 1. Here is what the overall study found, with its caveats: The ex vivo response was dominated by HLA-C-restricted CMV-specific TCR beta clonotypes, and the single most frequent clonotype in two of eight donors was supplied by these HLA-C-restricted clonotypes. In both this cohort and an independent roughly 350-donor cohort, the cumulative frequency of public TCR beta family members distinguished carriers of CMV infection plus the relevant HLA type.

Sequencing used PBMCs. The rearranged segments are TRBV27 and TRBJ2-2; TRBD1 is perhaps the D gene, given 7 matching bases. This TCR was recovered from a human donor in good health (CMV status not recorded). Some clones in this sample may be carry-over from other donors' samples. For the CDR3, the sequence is CASRYYQGGTGELFF. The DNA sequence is TGTGCCAGCAGATACTACCAGGGGGGCACCGGGGAGCTGTTTTTT.